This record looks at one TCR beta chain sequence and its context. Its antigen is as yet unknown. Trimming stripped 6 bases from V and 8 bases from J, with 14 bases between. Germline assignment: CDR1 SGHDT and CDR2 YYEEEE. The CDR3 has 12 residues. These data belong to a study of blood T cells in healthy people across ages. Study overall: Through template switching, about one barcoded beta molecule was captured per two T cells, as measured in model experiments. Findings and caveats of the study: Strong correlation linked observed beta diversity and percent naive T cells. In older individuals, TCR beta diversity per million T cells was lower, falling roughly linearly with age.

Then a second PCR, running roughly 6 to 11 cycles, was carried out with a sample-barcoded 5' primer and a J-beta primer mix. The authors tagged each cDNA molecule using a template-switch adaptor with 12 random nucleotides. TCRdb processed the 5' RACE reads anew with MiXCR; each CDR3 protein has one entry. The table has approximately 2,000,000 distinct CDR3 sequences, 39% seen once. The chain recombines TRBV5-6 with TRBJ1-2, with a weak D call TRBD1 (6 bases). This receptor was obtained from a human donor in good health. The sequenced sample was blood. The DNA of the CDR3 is TGTGCCAGCAACTACAGGGTTGGAGGCTACACCTTC. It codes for CASNYRVGGYTF.